This paragraph reports one TCR beta chain. CDR3 length equals 12 residues. The V end lost 1 base, the J end lost 10 bases, and 8 bases lay between the germline ends. The data stem from a study of T-cell memory formation after mild COVID-19. TCRdb reanalysed the 5' RACE reads using MiXCR and keeps one entry per CDR3 protein. Here the sample spans over 400,000 distinct CDR3 sequences, more than 20% being singletons. Sequences were obtained from PBMCs or a T cell subset sorted from them (not recorded which). This receptor was identified in an adult woman who had mild COVID-19 (a few samples of this study predate the infection). Cell type and time point are not known. This sequence joins TRBV12-3 or TRBV12-4 and TRBJ2-1; no definite D call. The CDR3 loop is CASSLGMWEQFF. CDR3 nucleotides: TGTGCCAGCAGTTTAGGAATGTGGGAGCAGTTCTTC.